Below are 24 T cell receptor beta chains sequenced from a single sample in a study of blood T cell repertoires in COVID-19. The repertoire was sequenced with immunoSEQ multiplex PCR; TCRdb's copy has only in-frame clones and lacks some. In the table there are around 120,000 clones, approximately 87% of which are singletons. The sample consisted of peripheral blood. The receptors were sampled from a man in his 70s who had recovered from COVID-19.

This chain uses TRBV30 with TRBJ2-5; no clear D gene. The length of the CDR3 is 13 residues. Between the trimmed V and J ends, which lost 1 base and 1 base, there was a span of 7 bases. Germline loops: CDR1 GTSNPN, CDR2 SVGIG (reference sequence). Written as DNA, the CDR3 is TGTGCCTGGAGTGCGGGTCTCCAAGAGACCCAGTACTTC. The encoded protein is CAWSAGLQETQYF.

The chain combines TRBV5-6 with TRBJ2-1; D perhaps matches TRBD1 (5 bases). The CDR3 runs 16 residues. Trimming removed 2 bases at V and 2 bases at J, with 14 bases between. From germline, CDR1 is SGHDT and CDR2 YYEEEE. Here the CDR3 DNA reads TGTGCCAGCAGCTTCTTGAAAGGGGCAGCCTACAATGAGCAGTTCTTC. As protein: CASSFLKGAAYNEQFF.

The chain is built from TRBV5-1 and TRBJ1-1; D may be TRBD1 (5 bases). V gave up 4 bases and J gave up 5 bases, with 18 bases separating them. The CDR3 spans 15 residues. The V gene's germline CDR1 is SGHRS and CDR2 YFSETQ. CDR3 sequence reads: CASSPTLGGLTEAFF. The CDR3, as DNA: TGCGCCAGCAGCCCTACATTGGGGGGGTTGACTGAAGCTTTCTTT. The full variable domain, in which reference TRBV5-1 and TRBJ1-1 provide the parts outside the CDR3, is KAGVTQTPRYLIKTRGQQVTLSCSPISGHRSVSWYQQTPGQGLQFLFEYFSETQRNKGNFPGRFSGRQFSNSRSEMNVSTLELGDSALYLCASSPTLGGLTEAFFGQGTRLTVV.

CDR3 sequence (DNA): TGTGCCTGGAGAGGCAGAGGGTCCGGGGAGCTGTTTTTT. This encodes CAWRGRGSGELFF. The chain is built from TRBV30 and TRBJ2-2; D is perhaps TRBD2 (5 bases). Trimming left V 3 bases short and J 6 bases short, with 11 bases between. CDR3 length: 13 amino acids. The germline V gene encodes CDR1 GTSNPN and CDR2 SVGIG (reference sequence).

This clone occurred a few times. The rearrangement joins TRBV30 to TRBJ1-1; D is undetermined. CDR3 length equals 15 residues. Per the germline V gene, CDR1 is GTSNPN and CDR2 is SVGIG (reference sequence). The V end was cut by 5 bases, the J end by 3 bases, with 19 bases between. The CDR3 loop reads CAWSYEGRPHTEAFF. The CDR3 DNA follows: TGTGCCTGGTCCTACGAGGGCCGACCCCACACTGAAGCTTTCTTT. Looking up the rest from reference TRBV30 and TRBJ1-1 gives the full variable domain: SQTIHQWPATLVQPVGSPLSLECTVEGTSNPNLYWYRQAAGRGLQLLFYSVGIGQISSEVPQNLSASRPQDRQFILSSKKLLLSDSGFYLCAWSYEGRPHTEAFFGQGTRLTVV.

CDR3 loop: CASSLRQGRGYGYTF. Written as DNA, the CDR3 is TGTGCCAGCAGCTTACGACAGGGACGCGGCTATGGCTACACCTTC. The chain is built from TRBV5-4 and TRBJ1-2; TRBD1 aligns across 7 bases. Unmatched junction bases numbered 8, after V lost 2 bases and J lost 4 bases. Germline V lookup: CDR1 SGHNT, CDR2 YYREEE (reference sequence). This CDR3 is built from 15 residues.

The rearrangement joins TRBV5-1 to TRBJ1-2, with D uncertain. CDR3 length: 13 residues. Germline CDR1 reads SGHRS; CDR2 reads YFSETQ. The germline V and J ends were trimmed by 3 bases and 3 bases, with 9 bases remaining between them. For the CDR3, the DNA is TGCGCCAGCAGCTCATCACAAGACTATGGCTACACCTTC. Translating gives CASSSSQDYGYTF. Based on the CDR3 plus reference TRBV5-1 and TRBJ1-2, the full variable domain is KAGVTQTPRYLIKTRGQQVTLSCSPISGHRSVSWYQQTPGQGLQFLFEYFSETQRNKGNFPGRFSGRQFSNSRSEMNVSTLELGDSALYLCASSSSQDYGYTFGSGTRLTVV.

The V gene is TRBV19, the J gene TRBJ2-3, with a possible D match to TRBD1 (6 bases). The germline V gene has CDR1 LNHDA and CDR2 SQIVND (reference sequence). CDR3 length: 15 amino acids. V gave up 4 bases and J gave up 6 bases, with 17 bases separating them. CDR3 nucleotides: TGTGCCAGTAGTAGTCCCGGAACAGGGTCGGATACGCAGTATTTT. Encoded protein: CASSSPGTGSDTQYF.

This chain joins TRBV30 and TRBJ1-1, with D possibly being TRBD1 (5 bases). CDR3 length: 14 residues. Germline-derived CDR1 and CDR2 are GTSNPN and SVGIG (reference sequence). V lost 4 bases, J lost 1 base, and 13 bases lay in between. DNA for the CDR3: TGTGCCTGGACCCCAGGGTATCAGAACACTGAAGCTTTCTTT. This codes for CAWTPGYQNTEAFF.

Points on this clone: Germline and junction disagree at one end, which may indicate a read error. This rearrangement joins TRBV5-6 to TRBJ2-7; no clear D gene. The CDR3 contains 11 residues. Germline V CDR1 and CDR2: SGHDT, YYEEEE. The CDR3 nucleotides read TGTGCCAGCAGCTTGGCCTATGAGCAGTACTTC. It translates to CASSLAYEQYF.

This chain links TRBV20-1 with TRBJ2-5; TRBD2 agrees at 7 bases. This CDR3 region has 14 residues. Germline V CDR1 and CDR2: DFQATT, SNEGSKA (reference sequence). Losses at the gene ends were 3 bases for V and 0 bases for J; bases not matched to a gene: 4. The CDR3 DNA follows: TGCAGTGCTAGTTGGGACTACAACCAAGAGACCCAGTACTTC. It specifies CSASWDYNQETQYF.

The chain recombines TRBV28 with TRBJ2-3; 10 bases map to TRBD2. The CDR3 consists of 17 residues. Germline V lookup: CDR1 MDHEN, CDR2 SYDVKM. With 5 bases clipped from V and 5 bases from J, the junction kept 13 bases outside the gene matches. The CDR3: CASSPPLASGRVDTQYF. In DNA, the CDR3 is TGTGCCAGCAGTCCTCCCTTGGCTAGCGGGAGAGTAGATACGCAGTATTTT.

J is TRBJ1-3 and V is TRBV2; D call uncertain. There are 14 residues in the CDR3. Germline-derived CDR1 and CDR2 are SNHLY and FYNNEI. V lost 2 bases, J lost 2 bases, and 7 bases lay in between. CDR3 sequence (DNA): TGTGCCAGCAGTGAACTCACTGCTGGAAACACCATATATTTT. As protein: CASSELTAGNTIYF.

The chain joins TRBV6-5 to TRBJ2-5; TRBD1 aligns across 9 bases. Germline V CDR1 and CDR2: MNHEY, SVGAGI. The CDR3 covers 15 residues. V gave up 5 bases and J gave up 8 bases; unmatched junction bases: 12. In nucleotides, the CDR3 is TGTGCCAGCAGTAATCCCGGGACAGGGAGGCGAACCCAGTACTTC. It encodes CASSNPGTGRRTQYF.

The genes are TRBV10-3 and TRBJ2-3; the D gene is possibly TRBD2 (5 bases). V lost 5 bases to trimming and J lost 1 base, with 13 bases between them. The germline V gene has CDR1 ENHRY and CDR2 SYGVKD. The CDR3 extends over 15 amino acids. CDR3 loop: CAISRSRDRTDTQYF. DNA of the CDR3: TGTGCCATCAGTAGGTCCCGGGATCGCACAGATACGCAGTATTTT.

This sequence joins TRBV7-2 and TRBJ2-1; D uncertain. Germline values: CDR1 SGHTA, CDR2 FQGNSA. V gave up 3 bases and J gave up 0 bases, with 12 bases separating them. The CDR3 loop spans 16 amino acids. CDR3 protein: CASSFRRVSSYNEQFF. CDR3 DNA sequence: TGTGCCAGCAGCTTTCGCCGGGTTAGCTCCTACAATGAGCAGTTCTTC.

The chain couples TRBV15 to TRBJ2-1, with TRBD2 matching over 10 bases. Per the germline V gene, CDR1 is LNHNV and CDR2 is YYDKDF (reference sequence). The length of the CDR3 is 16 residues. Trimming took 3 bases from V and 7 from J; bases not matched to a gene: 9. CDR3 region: CATSRRGTSAWNEQFF. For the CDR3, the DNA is TGTGCCACCAGCAGGCGGGGGACTAGCGCCTGGAATGAGCAGTTCTTC. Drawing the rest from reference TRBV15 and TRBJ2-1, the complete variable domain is DAMVIQNPRYQVTQFGKPVTLSCSQTLNHNVMYWYQQKSSQAPKLLFHYYDKDFNNEADTPDNFQSRRPNTSFCFLDIRSPGLGDTAMYLCATSRRGTSAWNEQFFGPGTRLTVL.

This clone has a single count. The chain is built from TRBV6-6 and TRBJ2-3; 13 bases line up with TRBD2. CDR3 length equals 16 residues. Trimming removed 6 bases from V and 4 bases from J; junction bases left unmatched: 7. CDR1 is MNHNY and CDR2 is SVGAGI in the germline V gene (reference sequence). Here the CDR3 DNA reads TGTGCCAGCAGCCTCAGACTAGCGGGAGGCGCAGATACGCAGTATTTT. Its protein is CASSLRLAGGADTQYF.

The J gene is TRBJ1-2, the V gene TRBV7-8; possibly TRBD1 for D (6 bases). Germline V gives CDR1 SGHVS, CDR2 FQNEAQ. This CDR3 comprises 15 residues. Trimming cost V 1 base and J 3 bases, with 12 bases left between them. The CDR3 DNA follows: TGTGCCAGCAGCTTAGAGCTGGGGGCATACTATGGCTACACCTTC. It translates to CASSLELGAYYGYTF.

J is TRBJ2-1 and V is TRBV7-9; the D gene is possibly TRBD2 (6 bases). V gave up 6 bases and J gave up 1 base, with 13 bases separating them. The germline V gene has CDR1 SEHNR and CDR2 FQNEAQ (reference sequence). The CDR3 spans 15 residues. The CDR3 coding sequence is TGTGCCAGCAGTTTGGAGGGTCGATCCTACAATGAGCAGTTCTTC. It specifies CASSLEGRSYNEQFF.

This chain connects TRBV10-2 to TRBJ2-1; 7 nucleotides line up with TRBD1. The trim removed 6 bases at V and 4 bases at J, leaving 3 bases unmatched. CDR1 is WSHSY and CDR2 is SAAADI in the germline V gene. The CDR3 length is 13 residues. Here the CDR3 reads CASRVQGYNEQFF. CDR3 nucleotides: TGCGCCAGCAGAGTACAGGGGTACAATGAGCAGTTCTTC.

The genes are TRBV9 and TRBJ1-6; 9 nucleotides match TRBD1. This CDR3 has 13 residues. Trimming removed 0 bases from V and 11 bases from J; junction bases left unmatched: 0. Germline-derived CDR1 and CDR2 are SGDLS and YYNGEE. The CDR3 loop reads CASSVDRGPPLHF. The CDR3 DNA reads TGTGCCAGCAGCGTAGACAGGGGGCCACCCCTCCACTTT.

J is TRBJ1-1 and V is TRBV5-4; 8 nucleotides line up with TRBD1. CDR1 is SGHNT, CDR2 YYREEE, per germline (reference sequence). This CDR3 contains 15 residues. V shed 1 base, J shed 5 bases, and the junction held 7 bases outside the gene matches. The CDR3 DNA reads TGTGCCAGCAGCTTGATGAGACAGGGGTATACTGAAGCTTTCTTT. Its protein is CASSLMRQGYTEAFF.

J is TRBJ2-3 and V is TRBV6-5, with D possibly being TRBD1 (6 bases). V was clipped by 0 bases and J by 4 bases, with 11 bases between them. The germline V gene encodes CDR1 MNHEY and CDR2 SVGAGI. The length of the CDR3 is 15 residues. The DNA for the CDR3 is TGTGCCAGCAGTTACTCGTGGGGGCGCTCAGATACGCAGTATTTT. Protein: CASSYSWGRSDTQYF.